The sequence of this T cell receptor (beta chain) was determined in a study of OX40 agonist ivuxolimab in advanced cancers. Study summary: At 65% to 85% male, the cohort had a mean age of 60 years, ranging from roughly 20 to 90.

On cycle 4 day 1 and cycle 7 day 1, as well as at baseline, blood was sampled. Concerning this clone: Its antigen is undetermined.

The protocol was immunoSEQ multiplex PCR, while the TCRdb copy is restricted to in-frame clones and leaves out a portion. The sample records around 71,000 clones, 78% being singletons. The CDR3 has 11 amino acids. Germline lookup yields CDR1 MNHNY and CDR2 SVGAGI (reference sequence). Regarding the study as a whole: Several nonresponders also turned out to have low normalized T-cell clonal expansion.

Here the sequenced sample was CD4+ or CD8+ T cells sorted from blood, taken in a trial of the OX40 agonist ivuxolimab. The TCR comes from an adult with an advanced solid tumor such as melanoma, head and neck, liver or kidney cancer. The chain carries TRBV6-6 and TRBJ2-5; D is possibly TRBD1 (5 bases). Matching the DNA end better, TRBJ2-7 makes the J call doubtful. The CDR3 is CASSYRGEQYF. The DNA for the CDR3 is TGTGCCAGCAGTTACAGGGGCGAGCAGTACTTC.